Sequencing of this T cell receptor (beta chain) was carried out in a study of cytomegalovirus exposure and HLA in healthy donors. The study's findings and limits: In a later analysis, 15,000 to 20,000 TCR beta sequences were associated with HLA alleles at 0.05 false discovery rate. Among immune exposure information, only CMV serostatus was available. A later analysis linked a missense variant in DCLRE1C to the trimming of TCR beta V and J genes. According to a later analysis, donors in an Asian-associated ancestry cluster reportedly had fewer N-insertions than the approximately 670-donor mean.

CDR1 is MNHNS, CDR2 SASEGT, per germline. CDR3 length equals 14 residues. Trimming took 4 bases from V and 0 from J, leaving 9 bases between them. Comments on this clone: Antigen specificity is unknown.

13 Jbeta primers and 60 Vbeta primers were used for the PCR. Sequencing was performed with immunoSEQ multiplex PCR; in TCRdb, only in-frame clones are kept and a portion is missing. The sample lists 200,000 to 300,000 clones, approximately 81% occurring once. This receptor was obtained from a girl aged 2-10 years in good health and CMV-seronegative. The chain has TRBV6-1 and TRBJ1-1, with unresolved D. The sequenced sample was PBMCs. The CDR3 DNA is TGTGCCAGCAGTGGAACAGTGCTGAACACTGAAGCTTTCTTT. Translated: CASSGTVLNTEAFF.